Presented here are 9 T cell receptor beta chains from one specimen sequenced in a study of control samples from healthy donors and cancer patients. Clones were read by immunoSEQ multiplex PCR, and TCRdb kept only the in-frame ones, dropping some. The sample yields some 120,000 clones, just under 95% seen once. Material: blood. The receptors come from a man aged 25-45 years in good health.

The chain recombines TRBV14 with TRBJ1-3; TRBD1 might be the D (6 bases). Looked up from germline, CDR1 is SGHDN and CDR2 is FVKESK. V shed 3 bases and J shed 0 bases, with 9 bases lying between them. The length of the CDR3 is 15 residues. As DNA, the CDR3 is TGTGCCAGCAGCCAGGGGACATTCTCTGGAAACACCATATATTTT. Protein: CASSQGTFSGNTIYF.

CDR3 residues: CASSFIQGEGGYTF. The CDR3 DNA reads as TGTGCCAGCAGCTTCATACAGGGTGAAGGCGGCTACACCTTC. The V gene is TRBV7-9, the J gene TRBJ1-2; D perhaps matches TRBD1 (6 bases). Germline V gene lookup returns CDR1 SEHNR and CDR2 FQNEAQ (reference sequence). There are 14 residues in the CDR3. V shed 3 bases and J shed 8 bases, with 16 bases lying between them.

This chain links TRBV7-8 with TRBJ1-2; a possible D gene is TRBD1 (5 bases). V lost 6 bases and J lost 1, with 9 bases in between. The CDR3 totals 13 residues. Germline V gene lookup returns CDR1 SGHVS and CDR2 FQNEAQ. CDR3 bases: TGTGCCAGCAGTCCAGACAGTAACTATGGCTACACCTTC. This translates into CASSPDSNYGYTF.

This sequence joins TRBV10-3 and TRBJ2-1; TRBD1 aligns across 9 bases. This CDR3 has 15 residues. With V trimmed by 2 bases and J by 6 bases, 5 bases remained unmatched. In germline, CDR1 is ENHRY, CDR2 SYGVKD. DNA for the CDR3: TGTGCCATCAGTGAGACAGGGGGCACCCTCAATGAGCAGTTCTTC. Encoded protein: CAISETGGTLNEQFF.

This chain joins TRBV30 and TRBJ1-5; the D gene is possibly TRBD1 (5 bases). Germline CDR1 GTSNPN, CDR2 SVGIG (reference sequence). The CDR3 totals 13 residues. V gave up 3 bases and J gave up 2 bases, with 8 bases separating them. DNA for the CDR3: TGTGCCTGGAGCACCAGGGGCAATCAGCCCCAGCATTTT. It yields the protein CAWSTRGNQPQHF.

The chain links TRBV5-1 to TRBJ2-7; a possible D gene is TRBD1 (5 bases). The V gene's germline CDR1 is SGHRS and CDR2 YFSETQ. The CDR3 is made up of 16 amino acids. V lost 4 bases to trimming and J lost 3 bases, with 20 bases between them. For the CDR3, the DNA is TGCGCCAGCAGCCGCACGTGGGGCCAAACAAGCTACGAGCAGTACTTC. Translating gives CASSRTWGQTSYEQYF.

V and J are TRBV13 and TRBJ1-1; D is undetermined. Trimming left V 5 bases short and J 3 bases short, with 13 bases between. Germline loops: CDR1 PRHDT, CDR2 FYEKMQ (reference sequence). This CDR3 contains 14 residues. The CDR3 nucleotides are TGTGCCAGCAGCACCCTCCTGGGATACACTGAAGCTTTCTTT. Translating gives CASSTLLGYTEAFF.

The rearrangement uses TRBV19 and TRBJ2-1, with D hard to call. With 3 bases removed from V and 0 bases from J, the gap between germline ends came to 24 bases. Per the germline V gene, CDR1 is LNHDA and CDR2 is SQIVND (reference sequence). The CDR3 sequence is 20 residues long. CDR3 protein: CASSISVTRRVVTSYNEQFF. The DNA of the CDR3 is TGTGCCAGTAGTATTTCAGTGACCCGCCGCGTAGTGACCTCCTACAATGAGCAGTTCTTC.

The V call is TRBV6-2 or TRBV6-3, the J call TRBJ2-7, with unresolved D. V lost 5 bases, J lost 6 bases, and 8 bases lay in between. Germline lookup yields CDR1 MNHEY and CDR2 SVGEGT. This CDR3 has 11 amino acids. The CDR3 coding sequence is TGTGCCAGCAGTAAGGCAGTCGAGCAGTACTTC. Encoded protein: CASSKAVEQYF.